This T cell receptor beta chain derives from a study of memory CD4+ T cells and cytomegalovirus serostatus. The V and J ends lost 2 bases and 3 bases, in that order; junction bases with no gene match: 5. The length of the CDR3 is 15 residues. Germline CDR1 is SGHRS and CDR2 is YFSETQ. Libraries were prepared by immunoSEQ multiplex PCR; TCRdb keeps only in-frame clonotypes and omits some of them. The sample holds tens of thousands of clones; 76% are singletons and the top ten take roughly 2%. Single viable CD3+CD4+CD8-CD45RO+ cells were sorted as the memory CD4+ T cells. The clonotype comes from an adult in good health and CMV-seronegative. The chain recombines TRBV5-1 with TRBJ2-5, with 9 bases fitting TRBD2. Sample: memory CD4+ T cells from blood. CDR3 nucleotides: TGCGCCAGCAGCTTTAGCGGGGGAATAAAAGAGACCCAGTACTTC. Encoded protein: CASSFSGGIKETQYF.